This T cell receptor beta chain appears in the sequencing data of a study of persistence of HIV-infected CD4 T cells. Across the whole study: CD4+ T cells responding to CMV or HIV-1 Gag were isolated. Regarding the study as a whole: TCRbeta richness was lower in CMV- and Gag-responding cells than in anti-CD3/anti-CD28-responding cells.

Cells were stimulated with overlapping HIV-1 Gag 15-mer peptides. CD40L/CD69 double-negative CD45RO-high memory CD4+ T cells were collected. Stimulated PBMCs had first been depleted of CD8+ T cells. For approximately 17 hours, CD8-depleted PBMCs received anti-CD28/CD49d costimulation, a CD40-blocking antibody and enfuvirtide. The immunoSEQ assay was version 4, run in survey mode. Generated by immunoSEQ multiplex PCR, the TCRdb table keeps only in-frame clones and is missing some. The sample lists some 39,000 clones, 75% to 90% occurring once. In regard to this clone: The antigen is undetermined. The same CDR3 is also encoded by other DNA sequences in this sample.

CDR1 and CDR2 from the germline V gene are MNHEY and SVGAGI. The CDR3 extends over 13 amino acids. The ends were cut back, 7 bases at V and 2 bases at J, with 11 bases in the middle. The genes are TRBV6-5 and TRBJ1-1; D is unclear. Sequenced material: cultured CD4+ T cells from PBMCs, taken from a patient who received antiretroviral therapy. This receptor was taken from an adult with HIV. The donor label of this sample is uncertain. The CDR3 DNA sequence: TGTGCCAGCAACGACACCCCAAACACTGAAGCTTTCTTT. This codes for CASNDTPNTEAFF.